The present entry profiles one TCR beta chain with its context. No antigen is known for it. This record belongs to a study of OX40 agonist ivuxolimab in advanced cancers. The table came from immunoSEQ multiplex PCR; TCRdb's copy has only in-frame clones and leaves some out. This table has roughly 46,000 clones, roughly 84% appearing once. With 1 base removed from V and 1 base from J, the gap between germline ends came to 7 bases. The germline V gene has CDR1 MNHEY and CDR2 SMNVEV (reference sequence). The CDR3 runs to 15 residues. Autoimmune disease history or systemic immunosuppression disqualified patients. Sampled blood was obtained at baseline, cycle 4 day 1, and cycle 7 day 1. General study points: Dosing at 0.1 to 3.0 mg/kg was accompanied by clonal expansion of CD4+ and CD8+ blood T cells by week 6. Averaged across samples, CD8+ T cells carried more expanded clones than CD4+ did.

The TCR comes from an adult with an advanced solid tumor such as melanoma, head and neck, liver or kidney cancer. The material was CD4+ or CD8+ T cells sorted from blood, obtained in a trial of the OX40 agonist ivuxolimab. V gene TRBV27 combines with J gene TRBJ2-2; maybe TRBD1 (5 bases). CDR3 sequence: CASSLFGQNTGELFF. CDR3 DNA sequence: TGTGCCAGCAGTTTATTCGGACAGAACACCGGGGAGCTGTTTTTT.